This entry concerns a single T cell receptor beta chain. Its antigen is as yet unknown. Healthy donors had no documented immune events, such as infections, while sampled. The entry originates in a study of identifying expanded T cells in peripheral blood. Broader study findings: Clone count variance between roughly 2-week samples rose with total template count. About 1.2 clones differed between technical replicates, versus around 15 and 19 over time.

Generated by immunoSEQ multiplex PCR, the TCRdb table keeps only in-frame clones and is missing some. This repertoire shows roughly 61,000 clones, roughly nine tenths found once; its top ten account for 3.6%. The sequence derives from a person aged 18 to 70 in good health. The material sequenced was blood.

The CDR3 bases are TGTGCCACCATCAGGGGGTGTGAAAAACTGTTTTTT. This translates into CATIRGCEKLFF. The chain recombines TRBV21-1 with TRBJ1-4; the DNA was not compared with TRBD1, the D call given in the table. TRBV21-1 is a recognized pseudogene. The CDR3 has 12 residues.